A single sample is the source of the 19 T cell receptor beta chains below, sequenced in a study of blood T cell repertoires in COVID-19. Repertoires were generated with immunoSEQ multiplex PCR, while TCRdb's copy carries only in-frame clones and drops some. Of roughly 160,000 clones in the sample, roughly 84% were seen once. The sequenced sample consisted of peripheral blood. These receptors were collected from a man younger than 35 with active or convalescent COVID-19.

V gene TRBV29-1 combines with J gene TRBJ1-4, with D possibly being TRBD1 (6 bases). The length of the CDR3 is 14 residues. V gave up 4 bases and J gave up 0 bases, with 9 bases separating them. Germline V CDR1 and CDR2: SQVTM, ANQGSEA. Here the CDR3 reads CSVVQGATNEKLFF. CDR3 bases: TGCAGCGTTGTACAGGGTGCAACTAATGAAAAACTGTTTTTT.

This chain connects TRBV19 to TRBJ2-1; the match to TRBD2 covers 12 bases. The CDR3 length is 16 residues. Germline CDR1 reads LNHDA; CDR2 reads SQIVND (reference sequence). Trimming took 2 bases from V and 10 from J; bases not matched to a gene: 9. Here the CDR3 reads CASSITGTSGLGEQFF. CDR3 DNA: TGTGCCAGTAGTATAACCGGGACTAGCGGGCTAGGAGAGCAGTTCTTC.

This chain links TRBV19 with TRBJ2-1; 8 nucleotides align to TRBD2. J was trimmed by 4 bases and V by 3 bases; bases with no gene match: 5. Germline values: CDR1 LNHDA, CDR2 SQIVND (reference sequence). The CDR3 is 15 amino acids. The CDR3 is CASSISSGEYNEQFF. CDR3 sequence (DNA): TGTGCCAGTAGTATTAGTAGCGGGGAATACAATGAGCAGTTCTTC.

The chain employs TRBV18 and TRBJ2-2; D is possibly TRBD2 (5 bases). V was pared by 1 base and J by 2 bases, with 11 bases between. The CDR3 loop spans 16 amino acids. Germline lookup yields CDR1 KGHSH and CDR2 LQKENI. DNA for the CDR3: TGTGCCAGCTCACCACAGGGAGACCTCAACACCGGGGAGCTGTTTTTT. It is translated as CASSPQGDLNTGELFF. Looking up the rest from reference TRBV18 and TRBJ2-2 gives the full variable domain: NAGVMQNPRHLVRRRGQEARLRCSPMKGHSHVYWYRQLPEEGLKFMVYLQKENIIDESGMPKERFSAEFPKEGPSILRIQQVVRGDSAAYFCASSPQGDLNTGELFFGEGSRLTVL.

The chain is built from TRBV7-2 and TRBJ2-5; D is uncertain. The ends were cut back, 3 bases at V and 3 bases at J, with 11 bases in the middle. The germline V gene encodes CDR1 SGHTA and CDR2 FQGNSA. The CDR3 extends over 14 amino acids. The CDR3 is CASSFLLGEETQYF. The CDR3 DNA follows: TGTGCCAGCAGCTTCCTCCTAGGAGAAGAGACCCAGTACTTC.

The chain is built from TRBV2 and TRBJ2-5; D is ambiguous. The CDR3 consists of 13 residues. V was cut by 8 bases and J by 2 bases, with 12 bases left in between. Per germline, CDR1 SNHLY and CDR2 FYNNEI. The chain's CDR3 is CASARLQQETQYF. CDR3 DNA: TGTGCCAGCGCGAGACTCCAGCAAGAGACCCAGTACTTC.

The J gene is TRBJ1-4, the V gene TRBV5-1, with 7 bases matching TRBD1. The V and J ends lost 3 bases and 6 bases, in that order; junction bases with no gene match: 5. The CDR3 contains 14 residues. Germline V gene lookup returns CDR1 SGHRS and CDR2 YFSETQ. The CDR3 DNA reads TGCGCCAGCAGCTCCAGGGGGTTCCATGAAAAACTGTTTTTT. This sequence encodes CASSSRGFHEKLFF. The whole variable domain, remainder taken from reference TRBV5-1 and TRBJ1-4, is KAGVTQTPRYLIKTRGQQVTLSCSPISGHRSVSWYQQTPGQGLQFLFEYFSETQRNKGNFPGRFSGRQFSNSRSEMNVSTLELGDSALYLCASSSRGFHEKLFFGSGTQLSVL.

This chain links TRBV24-1 with TRBJ1-5; D is possibly TRBD1 (6 bases). Germline V lookup: CDR1 KGHDR, CDR2 SFDVKD. CDR3 length equals 16 residues. V was trimmed by 9 bases and J by 4 bases, leaving 21 bases between them. This CDR3 reads CATLIIPDSWNQPQHF. CDR3 sequence (DNA): TGTGCCACCTTAATTATACCGGACAGCTGGAATCAGCCCCAGCATTTT.

The J gene is TRBJ2-3, the V gene TRBV19; 8 bases map to TRBD1. Germline assignment: CDR1 LNHDA and CDR2 SQIVND (reference sequence). The trim removed 0 bases at V and 8 bases at J, leaving 10 bases unmatched. The CDR3 sequence is 16 residues long. Here the CDR3 reads CASSIEVGQELGTQYF. The CDR3 nucleotides are TGTGCCAGTAGTATAGAGGTGGGACAGGAGCTGGGTACGCAGTATTTT.

J is TRBJ1-6 and V is TRBV6-5; possibly TRBD1 for D (5 bases). The V and J ends lost 9 bases and 7 bases respectively, with 13 bases between them. The CDR3 has 13 residues. Germline V gene sequence: CDR1 MNHEY, CDR2 SVGAGI. In DNA, the CDR3 is TGTGCCAGTCTCAGGGAAAGGAATTCACCCCTCCACTTT. Protein: CASLRERNSPLHF.

The chain carries TRBV13 and TRBJ2-7; D ambiguous. V shed 0 bases and J shed 6 bases, with 3 bases lying between them. Germline V lookup: CDR1 PRHDT, CDR2 FYEKMQ (reference sequence). The CDR3 is 11 residues long. CDR3: CASSLGREQYF. The CDR3 bases are TGTGCCAGCAGCTTAGGTCGCGAGCAGTACTTC.

V is TRBV11-2 and J is TRBJ1-6; a possible D gene is TRBD1 (6 bases). Germline loops: CDR1 SGHAT, CDR2 FQNNGV. The CDR3 contains 13 residues. V was shortened by 1 base and J by 10 bases, with 8 bases between the two germline ends. In nucleotides, the CDR3 is TGTGCCAGCAGCTTAGGGACAGAATCACCCCTCCACTTT. Encoded protein: CASSLGTESPLHF.

This clone was counted a single time. V is TRBV15 and J is TRBJ1-2; the D gene is possibly TRBD1 (5 bases). V dropped 0 bases and J dropped 3 bases, with 5 bases sitting between them. The CDR3 spans 13 residues. Germline V lookup: CDR1 LNHNV, CDR2 YYDKDF (reference sequence). The chain's CDR3 is CATSRDRDYGYTF. The CDR3 DNA follows: TGTGCCACCAGCAGAGACAGGGACTATGGCTACACCTTC.

The table lists this clone with a few counts. The rearrangement links TRBV18 to TRBJ2-2; no reliable D call. Germline CDR1 and CDR2: KGHSH and LQKENI. V shed 0 bases and J shed 0 bases, with 8 bases lying between them. The CDR3 spans 16 residues. The CDR3 sequence is CASSPPERSNTGELFF. The CDR3 nucleotides read TGTGCCAGCTCACCACCCGAACGGTCGAACACCGGGGAGCTGTTTTTT.

The chain is built from TRBV18 and TRBJ2-1; 8 nucleotides align to TRBD2. CDR1 and CDR2 from the germline V gene are KGHSH and LQKENI. The trim removed 6 bases at V and 10 bases at J, leaving 14 bases unmatched. The CDR3 is 15 residues long. CDR3 protein: CASSLTHRGGREQFF. The CDR3, as DNA: TGTGCCAGCTCCCTCACACACCGGGGGGGTCGAGAGCAGTTCTTC.

This rearrangement joins TRBV24-1 to TRBJ2-7; maybe TRBD1 (5 bases). This CDR3 region has 14 residues. Germline V lookup: CDR1 KGHDR, CDR2 SFDVKD. The ends were cut back, 4 bases at V and 3 bases at J, with 12 bases in the middle. CDR3 nucleotides: TGTGCCACCAGTGACCCAGGGTCCGGCTACGAGCAGTACTTC. Protein sequence: CATSDPGSGYEQYF.

The table lists this clone with a count of one. The chain couples TRBV28 to TRBJ1-6; 7 bases line up with TRBD1. The V segment lost 2 bases and the J segment 12 bases; nucleotides outside the gene matches: 10. Germline-derived CDR1 and CDR2 are MDHEN and SYDVKM. The CDR3 contains 15 residues. CDR3 sequence (DNA): TGTGCCAGCAGTTTACAGGGGGGCGGAATTGTACCCCTCCACTTT. Residues: CASSLQGGGIVPLHF.

This rearrangement joins TRBV10-3 to TRBJ1-1, with TRBD1 matching 8 bases. The trim removed 6 bases at V and 2 bases at J, leaving 5 bases unmatched. There are 14 residues in the CDR3. CDR1 is ENHRY and CDR2 is SYGVKD in the germline V gene. The CDR3 region has the DNA TGTGCCATCAGCAAGACAGGGGATAACACTGAAGCTTTCTTT. Translation: CAISKTGDNTEAFF.

The chain recombines TRBV7-2 with TRBJ1-2; D might be TRBD1 (5 bases). The CDR3 sequence is 17 residues long. Germline values: CDR1 SGHTA, CDR2 FQGNSA. Trimming left V 1 base short and J 6 bases short, with 21 bases between. The CDR3 reads CASSLGPYVRGTDGYTF. DNA of the CDR3: TGTGCCAGCAGCTTAGGCCCCTATGTAAGGGGTACGGATGGCTACACCTTC.